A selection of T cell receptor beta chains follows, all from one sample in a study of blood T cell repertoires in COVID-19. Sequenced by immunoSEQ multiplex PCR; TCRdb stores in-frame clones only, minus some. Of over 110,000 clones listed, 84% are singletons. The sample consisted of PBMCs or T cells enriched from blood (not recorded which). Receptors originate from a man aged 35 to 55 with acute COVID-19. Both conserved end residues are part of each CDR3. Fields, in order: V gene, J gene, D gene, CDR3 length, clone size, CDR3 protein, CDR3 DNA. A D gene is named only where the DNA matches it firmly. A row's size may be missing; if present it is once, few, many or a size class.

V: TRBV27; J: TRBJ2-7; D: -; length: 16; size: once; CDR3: CASSLLGQTSSYEQYF; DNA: TGTGCCAGCAGTTTACTGGGGCAGACGAGCTCCTACGAGCAGTACTTC
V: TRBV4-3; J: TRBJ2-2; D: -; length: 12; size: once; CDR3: CASSQGQGELFF; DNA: TGCGCCAGCAGCCAAGGGCAGGGGGAGCTGTTTTTT
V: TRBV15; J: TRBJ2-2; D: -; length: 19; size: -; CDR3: CATSTEGRGAHPNTGELFF; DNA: TGTGCCACCAGCACGGAGGGCAGGGGGGCCCACCCGAACACCGGGGAGCTGTTTTTT
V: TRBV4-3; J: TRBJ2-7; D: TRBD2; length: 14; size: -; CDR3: CASSQDSGSYEQYF; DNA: TGCGCCAGCAGCCAAGATAGCGGGAGCTACGAGCAGTACTTC
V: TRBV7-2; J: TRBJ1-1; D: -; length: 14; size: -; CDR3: CASSLSRGGFVAFF; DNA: TGTGCCAGCAGCTTAAGTAGGGGAGGTTTCGTCGCTTTCTTT
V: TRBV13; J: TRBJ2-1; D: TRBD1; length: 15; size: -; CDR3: CASLGTGGAYNEQFF; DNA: TGTGCCAGCTTGGGGACAGGGGGCGCCTACAATGAGCAGTTCTTC
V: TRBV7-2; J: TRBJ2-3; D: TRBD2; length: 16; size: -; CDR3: CASSFMVAGSGDTQYF; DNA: TGTGCCAGCAGCTTCATGGTAGCGGGATCGGGAGATACGCAGTATTTT
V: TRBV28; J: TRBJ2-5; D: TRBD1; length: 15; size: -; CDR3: CASSSGTGIQETQYF; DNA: TGTGCCAGCAGTTCCGGGACAGGCATACAAGAGACCCAGTACTTC
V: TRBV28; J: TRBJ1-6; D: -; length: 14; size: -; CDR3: CASSIGPGNSPLHF; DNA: TGTGCCAGCAGCATAGGGCCGGGGAATTCACCCCTCCACTTT
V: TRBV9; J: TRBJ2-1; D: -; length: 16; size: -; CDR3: CASSVEGLAFYNEQFF; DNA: TGTGCCAGCAGCGTAGAGGGTCTAGCGTTCTACAATGAGCAGTTCTTC
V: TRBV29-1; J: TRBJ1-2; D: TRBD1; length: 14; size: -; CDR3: CSVGAGTANYGYTF; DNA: TGCAGCGTTGGAGCCGGGACAGCGAACTATGGCTACACCTTC
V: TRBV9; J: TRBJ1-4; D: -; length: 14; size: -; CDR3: CASSVFGENEKLFF; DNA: TGTGCCAGCAGCGTATTCGGGGAAAATGAAAAACTGTTTTTT
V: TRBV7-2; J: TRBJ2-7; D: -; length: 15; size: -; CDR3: CASSLLGQVLGEQYF; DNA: TGTGCCAGCAGCTTACTTGGGCAGGTGCTGGGCGAGCAGTACTTC
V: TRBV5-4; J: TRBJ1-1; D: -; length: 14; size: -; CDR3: CASSLVSLNTEAFF; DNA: TGTGCCAGCAGCTTGGTATCTCTGAACACTGAAGCTTTCTTT
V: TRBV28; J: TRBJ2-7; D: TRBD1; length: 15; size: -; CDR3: CASSPAGTGRSEQYF; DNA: TGTGCCAGCAGTCCAGCCGGGACAGGGCGTTCCGAGCAGTACTTC
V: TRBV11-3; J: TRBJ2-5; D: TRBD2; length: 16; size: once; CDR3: CASSISSGGAVETQYF; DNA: TGTGCCAGCAGCATATCTAGCGGGGGGGCCGTGGAGACCCAGTACTTC
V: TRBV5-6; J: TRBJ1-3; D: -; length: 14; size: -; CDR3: CASKEAGAGNTIYF; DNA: TGTGCCAGCAAAGAGGCAGGGGCTGGAAACACCATATATTTT
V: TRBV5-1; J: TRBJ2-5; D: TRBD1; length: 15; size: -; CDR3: CASSSGTGGSETQYF; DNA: TGCGCCAGCAGCTCCGGGACAGGGGGTAGTGAGACCCAGTACTTC
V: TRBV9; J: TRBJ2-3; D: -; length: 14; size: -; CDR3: CASSTNRAADTQYF; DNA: TGTGCCAGCAGCACCAACAGGGCCGCAGATACGCAGTATTTT
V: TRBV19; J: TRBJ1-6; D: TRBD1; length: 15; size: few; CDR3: CASSNDRVGNSPLHF; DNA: TGTGCCAGTAGTAACGACAGGGTGGGGAATTCACCCCTCCACTTT
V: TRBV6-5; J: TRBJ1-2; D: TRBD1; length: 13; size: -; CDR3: CASSMTGNYGYTF; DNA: TGTGCCAGCAGTATGACAGGGAACTATGGCTACACCTTC
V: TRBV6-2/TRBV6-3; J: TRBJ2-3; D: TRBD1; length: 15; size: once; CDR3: CASSRPGQGADTQYF; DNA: TGTGCCAGCAGCCGTCCGGGACAGGGGGCAGATACGCAGTATTTT
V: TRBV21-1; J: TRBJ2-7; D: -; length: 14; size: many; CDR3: CASSKVGGGYEQYF; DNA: TGTGCCAGCAGCAAAGTAGGGGGGGGCTACGAGCAGTACTTC
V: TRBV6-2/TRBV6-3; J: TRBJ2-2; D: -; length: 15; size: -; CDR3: CASSFRGRRPGELFF; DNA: TGTGCCAGCAGTTTCCGAGGGAGGCGTCCCGGGGAGCTGTTTTTT
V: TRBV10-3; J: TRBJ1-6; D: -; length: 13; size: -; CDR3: CATTGEANSPLHF; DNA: TGTGCCACCACAGGCGAGGCCAACTCACCCCTCCACTTT
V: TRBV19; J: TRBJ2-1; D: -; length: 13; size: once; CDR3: CASTSGSYNEQFF; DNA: TGTGCCAGTACCTCGGGGTCCTACAATGAGCAGTTCTTC
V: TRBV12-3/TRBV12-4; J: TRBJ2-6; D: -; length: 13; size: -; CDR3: CASSFSGANVLTF; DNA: TGTGCCAGCAGCTTTTCTGGGGCCAACGTCCTGACTTTC
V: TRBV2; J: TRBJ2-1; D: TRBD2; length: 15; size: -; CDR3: CASSDDIAGSNEQFF; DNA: TGTGCCAGCAGTGACGATATAGCGGGATCCAATGAGCAGTTCTTC
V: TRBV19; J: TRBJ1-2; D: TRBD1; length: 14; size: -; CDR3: CASSQLGDRNLHGF; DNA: TGTGCCAGTAGCCAACTCGGGGACAGAAATCTACATGGCTTC
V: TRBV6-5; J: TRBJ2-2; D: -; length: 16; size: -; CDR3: CASSYSKKPGTGELFF; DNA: TGTGCCAGCAGTTACTCGAAAAAGCCGGGGACCGGGGAGCTGTTTTTT
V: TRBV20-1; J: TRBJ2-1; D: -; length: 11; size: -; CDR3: CSARASLQQFF; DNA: TGCAGTGCTAGGGCTAGTTTGCAGCAGTTCTTC
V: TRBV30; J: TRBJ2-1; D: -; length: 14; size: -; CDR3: CASSGGEAYNEQFF; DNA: TGTGCCTCCTCTGGAGGGGAAGCCTACAATGAGCAGTTCTTC
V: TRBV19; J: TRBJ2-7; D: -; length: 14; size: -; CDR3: CASSISRNNYEQYF; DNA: TGTGCCAGTAGTATTTCCAGGAACAACTACGAGCAGTACTTC
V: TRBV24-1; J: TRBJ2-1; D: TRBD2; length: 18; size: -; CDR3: CATSDSPHSGGKDNEQFF; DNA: TGTGCCACCAGTGATTCCCCTCATAGCGGGGGAAAGGACAATGAGCAGTTCTTC
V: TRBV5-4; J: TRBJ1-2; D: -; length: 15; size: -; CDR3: CASSLGQEIDYGYTF; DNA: TGTGCCAGCAGCTTGGGACAGGAAATCGACTATGGCTACACCTTC
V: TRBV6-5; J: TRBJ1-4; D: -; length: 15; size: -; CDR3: CASSYRTIGNEKLFF; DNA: TGTGCCAGCAGTTACCGGACAATCGGTAATGAAAAACTGTTTTTT
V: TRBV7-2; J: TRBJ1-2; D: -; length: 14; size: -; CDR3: CASSLGYENYGYTF; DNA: TGTGCCAGCAGCTTAGGCTACGAAAACTATGGCTACACCTTC
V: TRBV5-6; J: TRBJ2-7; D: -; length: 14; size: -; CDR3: CASSSGPGSYEQYF; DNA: TGTGCCAGCAGCTCAGGACCGGGGTCCTACGAGCAGTACTTC
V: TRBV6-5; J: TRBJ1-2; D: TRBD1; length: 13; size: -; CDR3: CASSRDSNYGYTF; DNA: TGTGCCAGCAGTCGGGACAGCAACTATGGCTACACCTTC
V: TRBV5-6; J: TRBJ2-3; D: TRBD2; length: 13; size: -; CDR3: CASSVRGADTQYF; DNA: TGTGCCAGCAGCGTGCGGGGGGCAGATACGCAGTATTTT
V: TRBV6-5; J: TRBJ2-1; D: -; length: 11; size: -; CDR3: CASTDSSRQFF; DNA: TGTGCCAGCACCGACTCGTCACGGCAGTTCTTC
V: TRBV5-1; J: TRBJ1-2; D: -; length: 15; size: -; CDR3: CASSLTSSANYGYTF; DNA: TGCGCCAGCAGTTTAACAAGTTCCGCTAACTATGGCTACACCTTC
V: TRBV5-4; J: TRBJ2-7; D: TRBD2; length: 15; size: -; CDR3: CASSLGRGGLYEQYF; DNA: TGTGCCAGCAGCTTGGGGCGGGGGGGCCTATACGAGCAGTACTTC